This T cell receptor beta chain was sequenced during a study of T cell responses to AZD1222 COVID-19 vaccine. Findings of the study overall: Of the AZD1222 recipients, only 6 or 7 were seropositive at baseline. Donors in the cohort were predominantly white British and more often female, and clonal diversity was possibly underestimated.

The germline gives CDR1 SGDLS, CDR2 YYNGEE. The CDR3 extends over 16 amino acids. V shed 0 bases and J 3 bases; nucleotides not matched to a gene: 8. Assay used: immunoSEQ multiplex PCR; TCRdb lists only in-frame clones, some missing. Seen here are some 170,000 clones, about 89% observed once, and the top ten hold 1.5% to 2%. A word on this clone: Its target is not known.

The TCR was taken from an adult in good health. The chain carries TRBV9 and TRBJ2-7; 8 nucleotides line up with TRBD2. The source was peripheral blood, collected on day 0 of AZD1222 vaccination. CDR3 region: CASSVAPTGTSYEQYF. CDR3 nucleotides: TGTGCCAGCAGCGTAGCCCCAACCGGGACTAGCTACGAGCAGTACTTC.